The entry below describes one TCR beta chain. Its antigen is unknown. This same CDR3 is encoded by further DNA sequences in the sample. PCR involved 60 Vbeta and 13 Jbeta primers. The table came from immunoSEQ multiplex PCR; TCRdb's copy has only in-frame clones and leaves some out. Here the sample spans about 94,000 clones, 6.5% to 8% being singletons. This CDR3 has 13 residues. CDR1 and CDR2 from the germline V gene are LNHNV and YYDKDF (reference sequence). V lost 9 bases and J 4 bases, leaving 15 bases between the germline ends. This entry is derived from a study of cytomegalovirus exposure and HLA in healthy donors. General study results and limits: TCR beta V- and J-gene trimming, according to a later analysis, was linked to a missense DCLRE1C variant.

Sequenced input: PBMCs. The rearrangement links TRBV15 to TRBJ1-2; a possible D gene is TRBD1 (5 bases). The clonotype originates from a man aged 50 to 60 in good health and CMV-seronegative. The CDR3 region has the DNA TGTGCCACAAGCGGGGGGACCCTCTATGGCTACACCTTC. The encoded protein is CATSGGTLYGYTF.